The entry below describes one T cell receptor (beta chain). Its specificity is unknown. Assay used: immunoSEQ multiplex PCR; TCRdb lists only in-frame clones, some missing. The sample holds fewer than 55,000 clones, about 90% seen once. The sample is drawn from a study of T cell responses to AZD1222 COVID-19 vaccine. Germline V CDR1 and CDR2: LNHDA, SQIVND (reference sequence). CDR3 length equals 15 residues. The trim removed 3 bases at V and 5 bases at J, leaving 5 bases unmatched. The study's findings and limits: CD4 TCRs covered the whole spike, strongest at regions 160-218 and 743-854.

This receptor was taken from an adult who received the AZD1222 COVID-19 vaccine. The gene calls are TRBV19 and TRBJ1-4; 8 nucleotides agree with TRBD1. This specimen was peripheral blood, taken 28 days after the second AZD1222 dose. CDR3 DNA sequence: TGTGCCAGTAGTATCCGGACAGGGCGGAATGAAAAACTGTTTTTT. Translated: CASSIRTGRNEKLFF.